This entry lists 2 T cell receptor beta chains sequenced from one sample in a study of human CD8 memory T cell subsets. It was UMI-labeled 5' RACE by which the TCR beta libraries were made. TCRdb reprocessed the 5' RACE reads, keeping one entry per CDR3 protein, no DNA. This table holds around 10,000 distinct CDR3 sequences. The sequencing sample was made of CD8+ stem-like memory T cells (TSCM and TCM) sorted from PBMCs. Stated subset: stem-like memory CD8 T cells (TSTEM), CCR7+ PD-1- TIGIT-. These receptors all come from a human donor in good health.

This clonotype is called medium-sized (0.01 to 0.1%) based on its frequency. The chain has TRBV2 and TRBJ1-1; the TCRdb D gene call, TRBD1, has no DNA to confirm it. This CDR3 has 16 amino acids. Germline lookup yields CDR1 SNHLY and CDR2 FYNNEI. The CDR3 loop is CASSETYQGADTEAFF.

The chain employs TRBV19 and TRBJ2-7; TCRdb outputs TRBD1, but without DNA this stays unchecked. The length of the CDR3 is 16 residues. Germline CDR1 reads LNHDA; CDR2 reads SQIVND (reference sequence). CDR3 loop: CASSIGTGAGYDEQYF.